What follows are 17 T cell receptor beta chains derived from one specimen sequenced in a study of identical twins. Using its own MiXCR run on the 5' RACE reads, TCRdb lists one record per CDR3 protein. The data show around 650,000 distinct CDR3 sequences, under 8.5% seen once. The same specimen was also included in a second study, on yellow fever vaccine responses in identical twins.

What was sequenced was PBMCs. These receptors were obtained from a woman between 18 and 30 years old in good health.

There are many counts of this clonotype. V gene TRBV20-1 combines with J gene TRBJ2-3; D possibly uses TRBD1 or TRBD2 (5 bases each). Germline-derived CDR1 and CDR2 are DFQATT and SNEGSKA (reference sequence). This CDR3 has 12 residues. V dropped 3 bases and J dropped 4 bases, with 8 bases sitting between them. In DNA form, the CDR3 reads TGCAGTGCTAGTAGGGGACCAGATACGCAGTATTTT. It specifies CSASRGPDTQYF.

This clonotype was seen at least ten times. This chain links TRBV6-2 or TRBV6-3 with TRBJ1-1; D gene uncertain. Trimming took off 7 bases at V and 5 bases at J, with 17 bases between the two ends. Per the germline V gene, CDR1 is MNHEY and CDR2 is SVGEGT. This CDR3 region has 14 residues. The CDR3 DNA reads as TGTGCCAGCACGCGCCAGGCAGGTTGGACTGAAGCTTTCTTT. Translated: CASTRQAGWTEAFF.

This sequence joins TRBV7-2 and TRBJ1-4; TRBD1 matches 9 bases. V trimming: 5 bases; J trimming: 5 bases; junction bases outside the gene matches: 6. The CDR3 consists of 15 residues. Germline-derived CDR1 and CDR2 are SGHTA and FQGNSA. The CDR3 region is CASSDRTGVNEKLFF. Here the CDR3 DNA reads TGTGCCAGCAGCGACCGGACAGGGGTAAATGAAAAACTGTTTTTT. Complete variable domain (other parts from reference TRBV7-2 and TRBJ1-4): GAGVSQSPSNKVTEKGKDVELRCDPISGHTALYWYRQSLGQGLEFLIYFQGNSAPDKSGLPSDRFSAERTGGSVSTLTIQRTQQEDSAVYLCASSDRTGVNEKLFFGSGTQLSVL.

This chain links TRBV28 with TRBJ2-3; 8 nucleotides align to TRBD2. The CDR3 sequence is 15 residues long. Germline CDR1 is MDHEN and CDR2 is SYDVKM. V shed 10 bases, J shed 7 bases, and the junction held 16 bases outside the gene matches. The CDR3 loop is CATTGTGTRQYTQYF. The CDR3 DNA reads TGTGCCACCACAGGAACCGGGACTAGACAGTATACGCAGTATTTT.

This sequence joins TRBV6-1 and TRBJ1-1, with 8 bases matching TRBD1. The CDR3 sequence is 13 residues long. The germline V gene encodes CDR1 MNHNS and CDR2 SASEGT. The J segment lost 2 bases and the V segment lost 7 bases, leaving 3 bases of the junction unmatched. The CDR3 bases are TGTGCCAGCAAGGACAGGGAAAACACTGAAGCTTTCTTT. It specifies CASKDRENTEAFF.

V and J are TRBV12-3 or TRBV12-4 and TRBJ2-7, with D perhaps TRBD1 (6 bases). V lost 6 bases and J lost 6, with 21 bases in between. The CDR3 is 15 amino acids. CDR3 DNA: TGTGCCAGCAGCGTTTACGTACAGGGACGGGGCGAGCAGTACTTC. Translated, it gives CASSVYVQGRGEQYF.

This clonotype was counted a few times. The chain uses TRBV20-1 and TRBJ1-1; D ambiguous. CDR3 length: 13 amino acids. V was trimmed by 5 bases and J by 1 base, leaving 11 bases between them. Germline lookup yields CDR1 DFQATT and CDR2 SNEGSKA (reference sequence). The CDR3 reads CSAPGRANTEAFF. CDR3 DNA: TGCAGTGCTCCTGGACGGGCGAACACTGAAGCTTTCTTT.

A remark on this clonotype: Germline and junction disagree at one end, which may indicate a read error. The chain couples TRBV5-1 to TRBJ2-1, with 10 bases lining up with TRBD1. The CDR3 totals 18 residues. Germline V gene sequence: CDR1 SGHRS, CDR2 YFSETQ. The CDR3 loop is CASSSLKTDRGLPNEQIF. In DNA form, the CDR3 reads TGCGCCAGCAGCTCCCTTAAAACAGACAGGGGGCTTCCCAATGAGCAGATCTTC.

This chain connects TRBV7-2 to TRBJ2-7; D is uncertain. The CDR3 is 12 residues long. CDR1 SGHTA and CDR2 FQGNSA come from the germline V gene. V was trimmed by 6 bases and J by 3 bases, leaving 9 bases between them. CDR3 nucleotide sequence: TGTGCCAGCAGGGCCGACAACTACGAGCAGTACTTC. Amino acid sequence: CASRADNYEQYF. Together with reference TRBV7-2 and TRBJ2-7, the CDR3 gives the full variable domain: GAGVSQSPSNKVTEKGKDVELRCDPISGHTALYWYRQSLGQGLEFLIYFQGNSAPDKSGLPSDRFSAERTGGSVSTLTIQRTQQEDSAVYLCASRADNYEQYFGPGTRLTVT.

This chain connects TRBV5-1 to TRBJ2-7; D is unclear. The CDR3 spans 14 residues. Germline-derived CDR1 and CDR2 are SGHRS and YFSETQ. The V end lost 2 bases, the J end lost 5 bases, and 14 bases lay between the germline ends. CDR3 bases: TGCGCCAGCAGCTTTGGACGGTGGATGAACGAGCAGTACGTC. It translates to CASSFGRWMNEQYV.

The DNA of the CDR3 is TGTGCCAGCAGCCACCGGGACAGGGGACTCTCCTACGAGCAGTACTTC. Its protein product is CASSHRDRGLSYEQYF. This sequence joins TRBV5-8 and TRBJ2-7; the match to TRBD1 covers 10 bases. Trimming at V came to 4 bases and at J to 0 bases, leaving 7 bases not matched to a gene. This CDR3 spans 16 amino acids. In germline, CDR1 is SGHTS, CDR2 YDEGEE.

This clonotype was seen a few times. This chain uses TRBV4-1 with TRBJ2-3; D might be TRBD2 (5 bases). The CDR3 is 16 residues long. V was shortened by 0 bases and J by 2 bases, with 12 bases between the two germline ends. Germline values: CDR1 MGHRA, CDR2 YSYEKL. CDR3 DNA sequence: TGCGCCAGCAGCCAAGAGGAACTGCGGGCCACAGATACGCAGTATTTT. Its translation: CASSQEELRATDTQYF.

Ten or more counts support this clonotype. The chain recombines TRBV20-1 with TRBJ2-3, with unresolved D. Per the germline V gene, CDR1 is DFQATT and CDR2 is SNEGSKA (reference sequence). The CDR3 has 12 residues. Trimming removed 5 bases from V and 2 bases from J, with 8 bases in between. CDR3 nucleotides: TGCAGTGCTCCGATGTTCACAGATACGCAGTATTTT. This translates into CSAPMFTDTQYF.

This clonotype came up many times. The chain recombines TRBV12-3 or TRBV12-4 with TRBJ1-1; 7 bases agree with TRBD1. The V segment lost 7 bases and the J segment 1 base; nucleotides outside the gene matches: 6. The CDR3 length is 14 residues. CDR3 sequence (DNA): TGTGCCAGCACCCAAAGACAGGGGAACACTGAAGCTTTCTTT. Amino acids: CASTQRQGNTEAFF.

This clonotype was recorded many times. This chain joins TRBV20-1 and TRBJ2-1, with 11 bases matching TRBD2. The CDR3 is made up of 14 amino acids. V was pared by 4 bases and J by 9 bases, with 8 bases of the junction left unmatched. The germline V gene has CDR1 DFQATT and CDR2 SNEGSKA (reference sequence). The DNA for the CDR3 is TGCAGTGCTATGTCACTAGCGGGAGTTTTTGAGCAGTTCTTC. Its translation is CSAMSLAGVFEQFF.

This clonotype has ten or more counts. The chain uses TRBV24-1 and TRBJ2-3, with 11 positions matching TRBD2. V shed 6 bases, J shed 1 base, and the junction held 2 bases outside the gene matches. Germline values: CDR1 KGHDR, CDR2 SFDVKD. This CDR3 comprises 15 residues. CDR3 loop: CATSTGLAGTDTQYF. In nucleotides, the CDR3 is TGTGCCACCAGTACGGGACTAGCGGGCACAGATACGCAGTATTTT.

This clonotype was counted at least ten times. DNA of the CDR3: TGTGCCAGCAGCTCCGGACAGATTTTCGTTAACTATGGCTACACCTTC. It translates to CASSSGQIFVNYGYTF. The gene calls are TRBV4-2 and TRBJ1-2, with D possibly matching TRBD1 (6 bases). V was cut by 5 bases and J by 1 base, with 17 bases left in between. CDR1 is LGHNA and CDR2 is YNFKEQ in the germline V gene. CDR3 size: 16 residues.